Presented here are 27 T cell receptor beta chains from one specimen sequenced in a study of technical replicates of blood from a few donors. TCRdb's table, derived via immunoSEQ multiplex PCR, lists solely in-frame clones and lacks some. Of tens of thousands of clones in the sample, roughly 96% are singletons; the top ten hold more than 0.2%. The sequenced sample was T cells isolated from PBMCs. The receptors derive from a human donor in good health.

As regards this clone: Germline is not matched at one junction end, which may reflect a read error. V and J are TRBV7-7 and TRBJ2-1, with 8 bases aligning to TRBD2. CDR1 and CDR2 from the germline V gene are SSHAT and FNYEAQ (reference sequence). This CDR3 is built from 16 residues. The CDR3 nucleotides are TGTGCTAGCAGCTTGGTTGACGGGGGGGCAAAGAATGAGCAGTTCTTC. Encoded protein: CASSLVDGGAKNEQFF.

This chain connects TRBV7-9 to TRBJ2-7; tentatively, D is TRBD1 (5 bases). Per germline, CDR1 SEHNR and CDR2 FQNEAQ (reference sequence). The CDR3 spans 13 residues. V lost 7 bases and J 5 bases, leaving 15 bases between the germline ends. CDR3 nucleotides: TGTGCCAGCACCCTCCTCAGGGAACACGAGCAGTACTTC. Translating gives CASTLLREHEQYF.

This chain joins TRBV30 and TRBJ1-2, with no clear D. V was pared by 0 bases and J by 4 bases, with 12 bases between. Germline CDR1 GTSNPN, CDR2 SVGIG (reference sequence). The CDR3 contains 14 residues. In DNA form, the CDR3 reads TGTGCCTGGAGTGTAGGCGGGGAGGGCTATGGCTACACCTTC. This codes for CAWSVGGEGYGYTF.

This clone was observed a handful of times. The chain has TRBV5-1 and TRBJ1-2; no definite D call. This CDR3 contains 14 residues. CDR1 and CDR2 (germline): SGHRS, YFSETQ. V was cut by 0 bases and J by 0 bases, with 6 bases left in between. The CDR3, as DNA: TGCGCCAGCAGCTTGGAGAGAGCTAACTATGGCTACACCTTC. This encodes CASSLERANYGYTF.

In nucleotides, the CDR3 is TGTGCCAGCAGCTCTACGACACTAGCGGGAGGCCATTATTACGAGCAGTACTTC. Translation gives CASSSTTLAGGHYYEQYF. The J gene is TRBJ2-7, the V gene TRBV11-2; 12 bases agree with TRBD2. CDR1 and CDR2 (germline): SGHAT, FQNNGV. The CDR3 contains 18 residues. With 4 bases clipped from V and 4 bases from J, the junction kept 14 bases outside the gene matches.

This clone appeared once. The CDR3 coding sequence is TGTGCCAGCAGCTTAGAACGACTCAATGAGCAGTTCTTC. This codes for CASSLERLNEQFF. The V gene is TRBV7-9, the J gene TRBJ2-1, with D hard to call. Germline V lookup: CDR1 SEHNR, CDR2 FQNEAQ (reference sequence). The CDR3 is 13 amino acids. V was cut by 1 base and J by 6 bases, with 7 bases left in between.

The chain links TRBV6-5 to TRBJ1-1; D is possibly TRBD1 (5 bases). CDR1 and CDR2 from the germline V gene are MNHEY and SVGAGI. CDR3 length: 12 amino acids. V was pared by 6 bases and J by 5 bases, with 10 bases between. CDR3 nucleotides: TGTGCCAGCAGCGGGCCAGGGACTGAAGCTTTCTTT. It specifies CASSGPGTEAFF.

The chain uses TRBV11-2 and TRBJ1-4; D unclear. The germline gives CDR1 SGHAT, CDR2 FQNNGV. Deletions cut 2 bases from V and 3 bases from J, with 13 bases between. There are 16 residues in the CDR3. The CDR3 DNA sequence: TGTGCCAGCAGCTTAATGGGCCCGGGGTCTAATGAAAAACTGTTTTTT. Its protein product is CASSLMGPGSNEKLFF.

V is TRBV4-2 and J is TRBJ2-7; 9 bases fit TRBD2. The J segment lost 6 bases and the V segment lost 1 base, leaving 7 bases of the junction unmatched. Per germline, CDR1 LGHNA and CDR2 YNFKEQ. This CDR3 spans 15 amino acids. CDR3 in DNA: TGTGCCAGCAGCCAAGTAGTAGAAGCGGGAGGCGAGCAGTACTTC. Encoded protein: CASSQVVEAGGEQYF.

This clone has only one observation. The rearrangement uses TRBV5-1 and TRBJ2-2; 10 nucleotides align to TRBD2. The length of the CDR3 is 14 residues. Germline V gene lookup returns CDR1 SGHRS and CDR2 YFSETQ. V lost 3 bases and J lost 9; bases outside the gene matches: 5. The DNA for the CDR3 is TGCGCCAGCAGCTCGGGACTAGCGAGTAGGGAGCTGTTTTTT. The encoded protein is CASSSGLASRELFF.

This chain uses TRBV30 with TRBJ1-2; possible D gene TRBD1, 5 bases. Germline CDR1 GTSNPN, CDR2 SVGIG (reference sequence). V was cut by 1 base and J by 7 bases, with 16 bases left in between. The CDR3 sequence is 14 residues long. The CDR3 loop reads CAWSAGEGISGYTF. The CDR3 DNA reads TGTGCCTGGAGTGCTGGGGAGGGGATCAGTGGCTACACCTTC.

This chain joins TRBV29-1 and TRBJ2-2, with D possibly TRBD2 on 7 matching bases. Germline CDR1 is SQVTM and CDR2 is ANQGSEA. Between the trimmed V and J ends, which lost 4 bases and 4 bases, there was a span of 19 bases. CDR3 size: 16 residues. The CDR3 region is CSVGFRGAGVTGELFF. The CDR3 nucleotides are TGCAGCGTTGGCTTCAGGGGTGCGGGGGTCACCGGGGAGCTGTTTTTT.

This chain uses TRBV7-6 with TRBJ2-7; D is possibly TRBD1 (6 bases). Trimming left V 3 bases short and J 5 bases short, with 20 bases between. The CDR3 is made up of 16 amino acids. Per germline, CDR1 SGHVS and CDR2 FNYEAQ. DNA of the CDR3: TGTGCCAGCAGCTTCGGGACGGTAGGGGGTTTCGACGAGCAGTACTTC. The encoded protein is CASSFGTVGGFDEQYF.

This chain links TRBV28 with TRBJ2-3, with a weak D call TRBD1 (6 bases). Per the germline V gene, CDR1 is MDHEN and CDR2 is SYDVKM. This CDR3 comprises 15 residues. In DNA, the CDR3 is TGTGCTATTCAAACCCACCCCTCGGACAGAGATACGCAGTATTTT. Encoded protein: CAIQTHPSDRDTQYF. Based on the CDR3 plus reference TRBV28 and TRBJ2-3, the full variable domain is DVKVTQSSRYLVKRTGEKVFLECVQDMDHENMFWYRQDPGLGLRLIYFSYDVKMKEKGDIPEGYSVSREKKERFSLILESASTNQTSMYLCAIQTHPSDRDTQYFGPGTRLTVL.

The gene calls are TRBV14 and TRBJ1-4; weak D call: TRBD1 (5 bases). V lost 3 bases, J lost 2 bases, and 19 bases lay in between. Germline loops: CDR1 SGHDN, CDR2 FVKESK. The CDR3 consists of 18 residues. Here the CDR3 DNA reads TGTGCCAGCAGCCAGTTTGGACCAGGGACTTTTACTAATGAAAAACTGTTTTTT. The encoded protein is CASSQFGPGTFTNEKLFF.

The gene calls are TRBV19 and TRBJ2-7; TRBD1 matches 9 bases. The ends lost 4 bases at V and 0 bases at J; junction bases unmatched: 10. The CDR3 contains 17 residues. The germline V gene has CDR1 LNHDA and CDR2 SQIVND (reference sequence). The CDR3 DNA sequence: TGTGCCAGTAGTACTAGAATCCCGGGACAGGGCTCCTACGAGCAGTACTTC. It is translated as CASSTRIPGQGSYEQYF.

This clone was counted a few times. This chain uses TRBV28 with TRBJ2-7; D remains unclear. CDR1 MDHEN and CDR2 SYDVKM come from the germline V gene. The CDR3 consists of 11 residues. V lost 3 bases and J lost 3, with 3 bases in between. CDR3 in DNA: TGTGCCAGCAGTTTCGTCTACGAGCAGTACTTC. This translates into CASSFVYEQYF.

The chain links TRBV29-1 to TRBJ2-1, with 12 bases aligning to TRBD2. CDR3 length equals 16 residues. With 2 bases clipped from V and 4 bases from J, the junction kept 6 bases outside the gene matches. The V gene's germline CDR1 is SQVTM and CDR2 ANQGSEA. CDR3 sequence: CSVEIGGTSGYNEQFF. CDR3 in DNA: TGCAGCGTTGAAATTGGGGGGACTAGCGGGTACAATGAGCAGTTCTTC.

This rearrangement joins TRBV16 to TRBJ2-7, with D possibly matching TRBD2 (5 bases). Trimming removed 4 bases at V and 2 bases at J, with 21 bases between. CDR1 is KGHSY, CDR2 FQNENV, per germline. CDR3 length: 17 residues. The CDR3 DNA reads as TGTGCCAGCAGCCGCCGCGTCGAGGGTGAGGTTCCCTACGAGCAGTACTTC. Residues: CASSRRVEGEVPYEQYF.

The rearrangement links TRBV6-1 to TRBJ1-2, with D possibly being TRBD1 (5 bases). This CDR3 is 16 amino acids long. The V gene lost 1 base and the J gene lost 7 bases, with 19 bases spanning the gap. Germline lookup yields CDR1 MNHNS and CDR2 SASEGT. CDR3 amino acids: CASSEGRQAPRVGYTF. In DNA, the CDR3 is TGTGCCAGCAGTGAAGGGCGTCAAGCCCCCAGGGTTGGCTACACCTTC.

This chain links TRBV2 with TRBJ1-5; D is unclear. Germline CDR1 is SNHLY and CDR2 is FYNNEI. The CDR3 is 18 residues long. The V end lost 3 bases, the J end lost 2 bases, and 20 bases lay between the germline ends. CDR3 DNA: TGTGCCAGCAGTGATCTTTTATTACGGGGAGGCGGCAATCAGCCCCAGCATTTT. Translating it yields CASSDLLLRGGGNQPQHF.

V usage is TRBV7-9 and J usage is TRBJ1-2, with a weak D call TRBD1 (6 bases). The germline V and J ends were trimmed by 4 bases and 8 bases, with 17 bases remaining between them. Looked up from germline, CDR1 is SEHNR and CDR2 is FQNEAQ (reference sequence). This CDR3 region has 14 residues. The chain's CDR3 is CASSSTQGLLGYTF. CDR3 DNA sequence: TGTGCCAGCAGCTCCACCCAGGGGTTGTTGGGCTACACCTTC.

This clone was detected once. The chain has TRBV27 and TRBJ1-5; perhaps TRBD1 as D (6 bases). There are 14 residues in the CDR3. Trimming cost V 3 bases and J 5 bases, with 11 bases left between them. Germline-derived CDR1 and CDR2 are MNHEY and SMNVEV (reference sequence). In nucleotides, the CDR3 is TGTGCCAGCAGTTTTGGGGGGGCCTATCAGCCCCAGCATTTT. This translates into CASSFGGAYQPQHF.

This chain uses TRBV11-2 with TRBJ1-2; TRBD1 matches at 9 bases. The CDR3 is made up of 14 amino acids. Germline V gives CDR1 SGHAT, CDR2 FQNNGV. V was pared by 1 base and J by 5 bases, with 2 bases of the junction left unmatched. DNA of the CDR3: TGTGCCAGCAGCTTAGGAGGGACAGGGTATGGCTACACCTTC. Translation: CASSLGGTGYGYTF. The whole variable domain, filled in from reference TRBV11-2 and TRBJ1-2, reads EAGVAQSPRYKIIEKRQSVAFWCNPISGHATLYWYQQILGQGPKLLIQFQNNGVVDDSQLPKDRFSAERLKGVDSTLKIQPAKLEDSAVYLCASSLGGTGYGYTFGSGTRLTVV.

V usage is TRBV28 and J usage is TRBJ1-1, with D unresolved. The CDR3 consists of 12 residues. Germline V gene data show CDR1 as MDHEN and CDR2 as SYDVKM. The V end was cut by 8 bases, the J end by 0 bases, with 7 bases between. CDR3 coding DNA: TGTGCCAGCGGCAGGATGAACACTGAAGCTTTCTTT. It translates to CASGRMNTEAFF.

This chain links TRBV30 with TRBJ1-1, with 7 bases that match TRBD1. The CDR3 has 13 residues. The J segment lost 3 bases and the V segment lost 3 bases, leaving 4 bases of the junction unmatched. Per the germline V gene, CDR1 is GTSNPN and CDR2 is SVGIG (reference sequence). CDR3 amino acids: CAWSLDRYTEAFF. The CDR3, as DNA: TGTGCCTGGAGCCTGGACAGGTACACTGAAGCTTTCTTT.

The chain carries TRBV2 and TRBJ2-1, with 14 bases identical to TRBD2. Germline V gives CDR1 SNHLY, CDR2 FYNNEI. The CDR3 covers 15 residues. V was pared by 7 bases and J by 7 bases, with 6 bases of the junction left unmatched. The CDR3 sequence: CASKGTSGSGNEQFF. The CDR3 bases are TGTGCCAGCAAAGGGACTAGCGGGAGTGGGAATGAGCAGTTCTTC.